A selection of T cell receptor beta chains follows, all from one sample in a study of T cell responses to AZD1222 COVID-19 vaccine. Sequencing used immunoSEQ multiplex PCR; TCRdb keeps in-frame clones, though not all of them. Of 130,000 to 150,000 clones in the sample, approximately 91% were seen once. This material consisted of peripheral blood, taken 28 days after the second AZD1222 dose. The source is an adult who received the AZD1222 COVID-19 vaccine. Both conserved end residues are part of each CDR3. A D gene is named only where the DNA matches it firmly. Only some rows state a clone size, as once, few, many or a class for expanded clones.

clone_size	v_call	d_call	j_call	cdr3_aa	cdr3_nt
few	TRBV12-5	-	TRBJ2-3	CASGLSASSTDTQYF	TGTGCTAGTGGTTTGTCGGCGAGTTCCACAGATACGCAGTATTTT
few	TRBV6-2/TRBV6-3	-	TRBJ1-2	CASSYVRGAYGYTF	TGTGCCAGCAGTTACGTTCGGGGCGCCTATGGCTACACCTTC
few	TRBV5-4	-	TRBJ1-2	CASSLDPGDHGYTF	TGTGCCAGCAGCTTGGACCCCGGGGATCACGGCTACACCTTC
-	TRBV7-9	TRBD1	TRBJ1-2	CASSSSRDRAYGYTF	TGTGCCAGCAGCAGTAGCCGGGACAGGGCCTATGGCTACACCTTC
-	TRBV6-4	TRBD1	TRBJ2-7	CASSDRGQGYEQYF	TGTGCCAGCAGTGACCGGGGACAGGGCTACGAGCAGTACTTC
-	TRBV7-8	TRBD1	TRBJ1-6	CASSLSGGGDLSPLHF	TGTGCCAGCAGCTTATCAGGGGGAGGAGATCTTTCACCCCTCCACTTT
-	TRBV2	-	TRBJ2-7	CASVTSYEQYF	TGTGCCAGCGTAACATCTTACGAGCAGTACTTC
-	TRBV7-3	-	TRBJ2-1	CASSPTPRGYNEQFF	TGTGCCAGCAGCCCCACCCCCCGTGGTTACAATGAGCAGTTCTTC
-	TRBV19	-	TRBJ1-4	CASSIGDRASAEKLFF	TGTGCCAGTAGTATAGGTGACCGGGCCTCGGCTGAAAAACTGTTTTTT
-	TRBV5-6	-	TRBJ2-3	CASSRSSTDTQYF	TGTGCCAGCAGCCGATCTAGCACAGATACGCAGTATTTT
-	TRBV3-1/TRBV3-2	-	TRBJ2-1	CASSQGPVSSYNEQFF	TGTGCCAGCAGCCAAGGCCCAGTGAGCTCCTACAATGAGCAGTTCTTC
-	TRBV7-9	-	TRBJ1-2	CASSLSGREGVGYTF	TGTGCCAGCAGCTTATCGGGCAGGGAGGGAGTTGGCTACACCTTC
-	TRBV2	TRBD2	TRBJ2-3	CATKGVRKLAGGPVGTPDTQYF	TGTGCCACCAAAGGGGTGAGAAAACTAGCGGGGGGGCCCGTTGGCACCCCAGATACGCAGTATTTT
-	TRBV21-1	-	TRBJ1-2	CASAVEDGYTF	TGTGCCAGCGCAGTAGAGGATGGCTACACCTTC
-	TRBV10-3	-	TRBJ2-3	CAISETGPRGGTDTQYF	TGTGCCATCAGTGAGACCGGGCCCCGGGGAGGCACAGATACGCAGTATTTT
-	TRBV6-5	-	TRBJ2-7	CASSYTQGWEIYEQYF	TGTGCCAGCAGTTACACACAGGGTTGGGAGATCTACGAGCAGTACTTC